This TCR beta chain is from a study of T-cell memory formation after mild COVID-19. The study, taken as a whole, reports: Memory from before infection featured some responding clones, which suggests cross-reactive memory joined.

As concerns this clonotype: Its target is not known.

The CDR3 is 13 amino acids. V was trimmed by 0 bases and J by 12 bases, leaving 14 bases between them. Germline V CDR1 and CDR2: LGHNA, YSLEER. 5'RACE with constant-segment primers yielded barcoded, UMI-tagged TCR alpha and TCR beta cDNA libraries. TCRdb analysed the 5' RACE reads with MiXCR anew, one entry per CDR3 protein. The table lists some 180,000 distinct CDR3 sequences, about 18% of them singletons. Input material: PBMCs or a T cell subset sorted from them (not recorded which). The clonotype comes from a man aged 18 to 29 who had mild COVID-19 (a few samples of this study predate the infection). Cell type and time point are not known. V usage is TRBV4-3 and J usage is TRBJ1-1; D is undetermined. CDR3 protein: CASSQDVSLPPFF. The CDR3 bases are TGCGCCAGCAGCCAAGATGTGTCCTTGCCGCCTTTCTTT.